This is a list of T cell receptor beta chains from one sample in a study of shared clonotypes between healthy human individuals. Sequencing used immunoSEQ multiplex PCR; TCRdb keeps in-frame clones, though not all of them. The table has around 2.3 million clones, approximately 95% seen once; the top ten hold less than 0.15%. The specimen sequenced was naive CD4+ T cells sorted from blood. The receptors here all came from a man aged 18-30 years in good health. The CDR3 runs from the conserved cysteine through the conserved F or W. The D gene is left open where the match is weak. A row's size may be missing; if present it is once, few, many or a size class.

D gene | J gene | clone size | V gene | CDR3 protein | CDR3 DNA
. | TRBJ1-5 | . | TRBV4-3 | CASSPDRGSNQPQHF | TGCGCCAGCAGTCCCGATAGGGGGAGCAATCAGCCCCAGCATTTT
. | TRBJ1-2 | . | TRBV10-3 | CAISEAPAWGYTF | TGTGCCATCAGTGAAGCTCCAGCGTGGGGCTACACCTTC
TRBD1 | TRBJ1-2 | . | TRBV29-1 | CSGYSTGPIDYGYTF | TGCAGCGGCTACTCGACAGGGCCTATAGACTATGGCTACACCTTC
TRBD1 | TRBJ1-5 | few | TRBV4-1 | CASSQDRGPGQPQHF | TGCGCCAGCAGCCAAGACAGGGGGCCAGGACAGCCCCAGCATTTT
TRBD1 | TRBJ1-5 | . | TRBV29-1 | CSVEEGDRVQHF | TGCAGCGTTGAAGAAGGGGACAGGGTCCAGCATTTT
. | TRBJ1-1 | . | TRBV5-1 | CASSTTGGRGLNTEAFF | TGCGCCAGCAGCACCACAGGAGGCAGGGGTTTGAACACTGAAGCTTTCTTT
TRBD2 | TRBJ2-7 | . | TRBV18 | CASSPTSGTSYEQYF | TGTGCCAGCTCACCGACTAGCGGTACTTCCTACGAGCAGTACTTC
. | TRBJ2-5 | . | TRBV29-1 | CSAGETQYF | TGCAGCGCTGGGGAGACCCAGTACTTC
. | TRBJ2-7 | . | TRBV9 | CASSEGPARGQDEQYF | TGTGCCAGCAGCGAGGGCCCGGCGCGGGGCCAGGACGAGCAGTACTTC
. | TRBJ2-7 | . | TRBV14 | CASSQAGTPPYEQYF | TGTGCCAGCAGCCAAGCTGGGACACCACCCTACGAGCAGTACTTC
TRBD1 | TRBJ1-3 | . | TRBV19 | CASSTRQGSTGNTIYF | TGTGCCAGTAGTACCCGACAGGGATCAACTGGAAACACCATATATTTT
TRBD1 | TRBJ2-7 | once | TRBV5-1 | CASSSTGGAYEQYF | TGCGCCAGCAGCTCCACAGGGGGCGCCTACGAGCAGTACTTC
TRBD1 | TRBJ1-4 | . | TRBV5-1 | CASSPDRGIEKLFF | TGCGCCAGCAGCCCGGACAGGGGGATTGAAAAACTGTTTTTT
. | TRBJ2-5 | . | TRBV10-3 | CAIRGHEQETQYF | TGTGCCATCAGGGGACACGAACAAGAGACCCAGTACTTC
. | TRBJ1-5 | . | TRBV27 | CASSYLAGNQPQHF | TGTGCCAGCAGTTATTTGGCAGGGAATCAGCCCCAGCATTTT
. | TRBJ1-2 | . | TRBV4-1 | CASSQAVRVTYGYTF | TGCGCCAGCAGCCAAGCCGTCAGGGTGACCTATGGCTACACCTTC
. | TRBJ1-2 | . | TRBV10-3 | CAIRDTGFGYTF | TGTGCCATCAGGGACACGGGGTTTGGCTACACCTTC
. | TRBJ2-4 | . | TRBV29-1 | CSVEDSGIKNIQYF | TGCAGCGTTGAAGATTCCGGGATCAAAAACATTCAGTACTTC
. | TRBJ2-1 | . | TRBV18 | CASSPFITKSSYNEQFF | TGTGCCAGCTCACCATTCATTACCAAGAGCTCCTACAATGAGCAGTTCTTC
. | TRBJ2-7 | . | TRBV7-2 | CASSLESGPTYEQYF | TGTGCCAGCAGCTTAGAAAGCGGTCCGACCTACGAGCAGTACTTC
. | TRBJ1-6 | . | TRBV19 | CASSNGGNSPLHF | TGTGCCAGTAGCAACGGGGGCAATTCACCCCTCCACTTT
TRBD2 | TRBJ2-3 | . | TRBV11-2 | CASSLGGGADTQYF | TGTGCCAGCAGCTTAGGGGGGGGAGCAGATACGCAGTATTTT
. | TRBJ1-1 | . | TRBV2 | CASSDVREAFF | TGTGCCAGCAGCGATGTAAGGGAAGCTTTCTTT
. | TRBJ2-1 | . | TRBV7-8 | CASSPLDYNEQFF | TGTGCCAGCAGCCCACTAGATTACAATGAGCAGTTCTTC
. | TRBJ1-5 | . | TRBV5-4 | CASSLGPDTNQPQHF | TGTGCCAGCAGCTTGGGGCCGGACACGAATCAGCCCCAGCATTTT
TRBD2 | TRBJ2-7 | . | TRBV28 | CASSRSGGASYEQYF | TGTGCCAGCAGTAGAAGCGGGGGGGCTTCCTACGAGCAGTACTTC
TRBD2 | TRBJ2-2 | . | TRBV4-2 | CASSQDRGGRAITGELFF | TGTGCCAGCAGCCAAGATAGAGGCGGGAGGGCCATAACCGGGGAGCTGTTTTTT
. | TRBJ1-2 | . | TRBV6-1 | CASSVERLYGYTF | TGTGCCAGCAGTGTGGAGAGACTCTATGGCTACACCTTC
. | TRBJ1-1 | . | TRBV15 | CATSFTLNTEAFF | TGTGCCACCAGCTTCACACTGAACACTGAAGCTTTCTTT
. | TRBJ1-1 | . | TRBV10-3 | CAISDEGGRAEAFF | TGTGCCATCAGTGATGAGGGGGGTCGGGCTGAAGCTTTCTTT
. | TRBJ1-5 | once | TRBV29-1 | CSVPDRSSNQPQHF | TGCAGCGTTCCGGACAGATCCAGCAATCAGCCCCAGCATTTT
TRBD1 | TRBJ2-7 | . | TRBV2 | CASSQNLGQALF | TGTGCCAGCAGTCAGAACCTTGGACAGGCCCTCTTC
. | TRBJ2-2 | . | TRBV2 | CASTKSNTGELFF | TGTGCCAGCACAAAGAGTAACACCGGGGAGCTGTTTTTT
TRBD1 | TRBJ1-1 | . | TRBV6-5 | CASRPGGNRNTEAFF | TGTGCCAGCAGACCAGGGGGGAATCGGAACACTGAAGCTTTCTTT
TRBD1 | TRBJ2-7 | . | TRBV28 | CASSIDRAYEQYF | TGTGCCAGCAGCATCGACAGGGCCTACGAGCAGTACTTC
. | TRBJ1-2 | . | TRBV7-9 | CASSFSLAERGYGYTF | TGTGCCAGCAGCTTCAGTTTGGCCGAGCGGGGCTATGGCTACACCTTC
. | TRBJ2-3 | . | TRBV11-2 | CASSLSLGGVTDTQYF | TGTGCCAGCAGCTTGAGCTTGGGCGGGGTCACAGATACGCAGTATTTT
. | TRBJ2-7 | . | TRBV5-1 | CASSQDSETYEQYF | TGCGCCAGCAGCCAGGACAGTGAAACCTACGAGCAGTACTTC
TRBD1 | TRBJ2-1 | . | TRBV10-3 | CAISERQGDPYNEQFF | TGTGCCATCAGTGAGAGACAGGGGGATCCCTACAATGAGCAGTTCTTC
TRBD2 | TRBJ2-5 | . | TRBV29-1 | CSVGARLAQETQYF | TGCAGCGTAGGCGCCCGACTAGCCCAAGAGACCCAGTACTTC
. | TRBJ2-7 | . | TRBV5-1 | CASSLASTGEQYF | TGCGCCAGCAGCTTGGCCTCCACAGGCGAGCAGTACTTC
TRBD1 | TRBJ1-2 | . | TRBV5-1 | CASSSPGQFSNYGYTF | TGCGCCAGCAGCTCGCCGGGACAGTTTTCTAACTATGGCTACACCTTC
. | TRBJ1-2 | . | TRBV5-8 | CASSEQGLWAYGYTF | TGTGCCAGCAGCGAACAGGGCCTCTGGGCGTATGGCTACACCTTC
. | TRBJ1-2 | . | TRBV6-5 | CASSPDSYYGYTF | TGTGCCAGCAGCCCTGATAGCTACTATGGCTACACCTTC
. | TRBJ1-1 | . | TRBV25-1 | CASSEAGGGWEAFF | TGTGCCAGCAGTGAAGCTGGGGGCGGCTGGGAAGCTTTCTTT
TRBD1 | TRBJ2-5 | . | TRBV28 | CASSFQGQGEETQYF | TGTGCCAGCAGTTTTCAAGGACAGGGGGAAGAGACCCAGTACTTC
TRBD1 | TRBJ1-5 | . | TRBV5-5 | CASSLTGGLWVNQPQHF | TGTGCCAGCAGCTTGACAGGGGGTCTGTGGGTGAATCAGCCCCAGCATTTT
TRBD1 | TRBJ1-1 | . | TRBV18 | CASSPLQGDTEAFF | TGTGCCAGCTCACCTTTACAGGGGGACACTGAAGCTTTCTTT
. | TRBJ1-5 | few | TRBV28 | CASRNSNQPQHF | TGTGCCAGCAGGAATAGCAATCAGCCCCAGCATTTT
. | TRBJ1-6 | . | TRBV27 | CASSFFRASQYSPLHF | TGTGCCAGCAGTTTCTTTCGTGCTTCCCAATATTCACCCCTCCACTTT
. | TRBJ2-5 | . | TRBV7-9 | CASSRRLDQETQYF | TGTGCCAGCAGCAGAAGACTGGACCAAGAGACCCAGTACTTC
. | TRBJ1-4 | . | TRBV9 | CASSVGGGRRSEKLFF | TGTGCCAGCAGCGTAGGCGGGGGGCGCCGAAGTGAAAAACTGTTTTTT
. | TRBJ1-5 | . | TRBV28 | CASSFGGNWNQPQHF | TGTGCCAGCAGTTTCGGGGGGAACTGGAATCAGCCCCAGCATTTT
. | TRBJ1-6 | . | TRBV7-2 | CASSSYSPLHF | TGTGCCAGCAGCTCCTATTCACCCCTCCACTTT